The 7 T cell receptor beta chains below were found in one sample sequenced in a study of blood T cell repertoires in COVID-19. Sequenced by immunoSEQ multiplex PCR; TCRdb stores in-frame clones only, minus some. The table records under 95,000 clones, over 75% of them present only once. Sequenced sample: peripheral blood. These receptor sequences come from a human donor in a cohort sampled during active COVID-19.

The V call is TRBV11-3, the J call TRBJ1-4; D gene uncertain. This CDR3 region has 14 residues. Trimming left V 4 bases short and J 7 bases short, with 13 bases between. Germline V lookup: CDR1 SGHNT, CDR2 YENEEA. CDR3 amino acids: CASSSPGSSEKLFF. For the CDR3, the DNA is TGTGCCAGCAGCTCCCCAGGAAGTTCTGAAAAACTGTTTTTT.

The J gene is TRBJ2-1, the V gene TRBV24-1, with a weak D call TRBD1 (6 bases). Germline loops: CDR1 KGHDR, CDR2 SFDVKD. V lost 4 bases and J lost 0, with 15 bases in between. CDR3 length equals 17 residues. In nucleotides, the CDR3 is TGTGCCACCAGTGAATTCACAGGGATAGGCTCCTACAATGAGCAGTTCTTC. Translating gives CATSEFTGIGSYNEQFF.

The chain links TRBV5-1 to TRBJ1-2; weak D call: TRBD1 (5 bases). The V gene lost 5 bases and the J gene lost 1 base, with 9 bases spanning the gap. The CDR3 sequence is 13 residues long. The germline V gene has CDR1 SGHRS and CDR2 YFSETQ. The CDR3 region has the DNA TGCGCCAGCAGAGGGGTAAATAACTATGGCTACACCTTC. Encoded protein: CASRGVNNYGYTF. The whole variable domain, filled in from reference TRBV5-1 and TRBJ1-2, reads KAGVTQTPRYLIKTRGQQVTLSCSPISGHRSVSWYQQTPGQGLQFLFEYFSETQRNKGNFPGRFSGRQFSNSRSEMNVSTLELGDSALYLCASRGVNNYGYTFGSGTRLTVV.

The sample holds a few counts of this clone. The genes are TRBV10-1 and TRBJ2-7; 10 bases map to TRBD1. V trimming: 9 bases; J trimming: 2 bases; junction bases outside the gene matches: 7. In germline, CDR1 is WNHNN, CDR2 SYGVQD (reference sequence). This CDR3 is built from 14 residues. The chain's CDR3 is CARSGDRGPYEQYF. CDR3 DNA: TGCGCCAGAAGCGGGGACAGGGGACCCTACGAGCAGTACTTC.

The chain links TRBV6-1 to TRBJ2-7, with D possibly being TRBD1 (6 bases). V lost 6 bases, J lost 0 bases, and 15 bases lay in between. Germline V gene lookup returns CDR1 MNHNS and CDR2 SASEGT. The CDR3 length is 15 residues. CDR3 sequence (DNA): TGTGCCAGCAGCGATCTACAGGGCAGCTCCTACGAGCAGTACTTC. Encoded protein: CASSDLQGSSYEQYF.

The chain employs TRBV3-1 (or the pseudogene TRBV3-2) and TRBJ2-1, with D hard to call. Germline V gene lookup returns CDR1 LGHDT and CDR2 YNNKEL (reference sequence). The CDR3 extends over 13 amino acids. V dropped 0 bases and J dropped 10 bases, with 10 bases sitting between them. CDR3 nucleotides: TGTGCCAGCAGCCAAGATCTAGACGAGGAGCAGTTCTTC. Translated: CASSQDLDEEQFF.

The chain's CDR3 is CASSQRWGGEQYF. The CDR3 region has the DNA TGTGCCAGCAGCCAGAGGTGGGGAGGGGAGCAGTACTTC. The rearrangement links TRBV5-4 to TRBJ2-7; TRBD2 matches at 7 bases. The CDR3 is 13 residues long. The germline gives CDR1 SGHNT, CDR2 YYREEE (reference sequence). Germline trimming cut 4 bases from V and 7 bases from J; bases unmatched to any gene: 8.